The 28 T cell receptor beta chains reported below all come from one sample, sequenced in a study of blood T cell repertoires in COVID-19. Sequencing used immunoSEQ multiplex PCR; TCRdb keeps in-frame clones, though not all of them. The data hold tens of thousands of clones, with about four fifths observed a single time. Sample: peripheral blood. Receptors were obtained from a man aged 55-75 years with acute or convalescent COVID-19.

The V call is TRBV6-1, the J call TRBJ2-7, with 7 nucleotides matching TRBD1. This CDR3 is 15 amino acids long. Per germline, CDR1 MNHNS and CDR2 SASEGT. After removal of 6 bases from V and 3 bases from J, the junction contained 11 bases not matched to a gene. The CDR3 bases are TGTGCCAGCAGCCTTGACGAGGGGGCGGTCTACGAGCAGTACTTC. This gives the protein CASSLDEGAVYEQYF.

This sequence joins TRBV2 and TRBJ1-3; D gene ambiguous. With 7 bases removed from V and 8 bases from J, the gap between germline ends came to 18 bases. Germline CDR1 and CDR2: SNHLY and FYNNEI. The CDR3 totals 14 residues. CDR3 sequence (DNA): TGTGCCAGCAAACGGGAAACCAGCCGTGACACCATATATTTT. Its protein product is CASKRETSRDTIYF.

The chain links TRBV19 to TRBJ2-7; 9 bases map to TRBD2. The germline V gene has CDR1 LNHDA and CDR2 SQIVND (reference sequence). The CDR3 runs to 15 residues. Trimming removed 4 bases from V and 1 base from J; junction bases left unmatched: 5. The CDR3 DNA is TGTGCCAGTAGTAAAGCGGGGGGCTTTTCCTACGAGCAGTACTTC. It is translated as CASSKAGGFSYEQYF.

The sample holds a few counts of this clone. The V gene is TRBV2, the J gene TRBJ1-5; perhaps TRBD1 as D (6 bases). Germline values: CDR1 SNHLY, CDR2 FYNNEI. Trimming shortened V by 8 bases and J by 6 bases, and 17 bases separated the two germline ends. This CDR3 contains 14 residues. The CDR3 nucleotides are TGTGCCAGCTCCGGGACAAATGTAGGTCAGCCCCAGCATTTT. Protein sequence: CASSGTNVGQPQHF.

The chain links TRBV20-1 to TRBJ2-7; 9 bases line up with TRBD1. CDR1 DFQATT and CDR2 SNEGSKA come from the germline V gene (reference sequence). The CDR3 runs 14 residues. The ends lost 3 bases at V and 3 bases at J; junction bases unmatched: 6. DNA of the CDR3: TGCAGTGCTAGTCCCGGGACAGGGAACTACGAGCAGTACTTC. Translation gives CSASPGTGNYEQYF.

The chain carries TRBV28 and TRBJ2-1, with 7 bases matching TRBD1. Germline V gene lookup returns CDR1 MDHEN and CDR2 SYDVKM. The trim removed 8 bases at V and 4 bases at J, leaving 11 bases unmatched. The CDR3 sequence is 15 residues long. In nucleotides, the CDR3 is TGTGCCAGCCCGCCTCGACAGGGTGGGTACAATGAGCAGTTCTTC. Encoded protein: CASPPRQGGYNEQFF.

This clone turned up a few times. CDR3: CASTTSTGPTGELFF. Here the CDR3 DNA reads TGTGCCAGCACCACCTCGACAGGGCCAACCGGGGAGCTGTTTTTT. J is TRBJ2-2 and V is TRBV9; 7 bases line up with TRBD1. J was trimmed by 5 bases and V by 6 bases; bases with no gene match: 10. CDR1 is SGDLS and CDR2 is YYNGEE in the germline V gene. This CDR3 region has 15 residues.

The rearrangement joins TRBV6-6 to TRBJ1-2; a weak D match, TRBD1 (6 bases). The CDR3 spans 15 residues. Germline V CDR1 and CDR2: MNHNY, SVGAGI (reference sequence). V gave up 5 bases and J gave up 4 bases, with 17 bases separating them. For the CDR3, the DNA is TGTGCCAGCAGTACCGGGACATACTATCTCTATGGCTACACCTTC. Translating gives CASSTGTYYLYGYTF.

This clone was found once. The rearrangement uses TRBV3-1 (or the pseudogene TRBV3-2) and TRBJ1-2, with D perhaps matching TRBD1 (6 bases). This CDR3 is 17 amino acids long. The V end was cut by 3 bases, the J end by 0 bases, with 17 bases between. CDR1 is LGHDT, CDR2 YNNKEL, per germline (reference sequence). The CDR3 reads CASSHSGTSISNYGYTF. The CDR3 DNA follows: TGTGCCAGCAGCCATTCCGGGACATCCATTTCTAACTATGGCTACACCTTC.

The chain recombines TRBV3-1 (or the pseudogene TRBV3-2) with TRBJ1-3; unclear D gene. The germline gives CDR1 LGHDT, CDR2 YNNKEL (reference sequence). The CDR3 is 14 residues long. Trimming removed 10 bases at V and 0 bases at J, with 13 bases between. This CDR3 reads CAISGSSSGNTIYF. The CDR3 region has the DNA TGTGCCATCTCCGGGTCTAGCTCTGGAAACACCATATATTTT.

This chain joins TRBV5-4 and TRBJ1-1; 8 bases fit TRBD1. V shed 4 bases and J 4 bases; nucleotides not matched to a gene: 6. CDR3 length: 14 residues. Germline CDR1 SGHNT, CDR2 YYREEE (reference sequence). The CDR3 spells CASSPGGQGTEAFF. Here the CDR3 DNA reads TGTGCCAGCAGCCCTGGCGGACAGGGCACTGAAGCTTTCTTT.

The chain recombines TRBV18 with TRBJ1-6, with 11 bases identical to TRBD1. The CDR3 loop spans 14 amino acids. Looked up from germline, CDR1 is KGHSH and CDR2 is LQKENI. Trimming took 3 bases from V and 13 from J; bases not matched to a gene: 5. CDR3: CASSPGQGVEPLHF. The CDR3 DNA follows: TGTGCCAGCTCACCGGGACAGGGGGTCGAGCCCCTCCACTTT.

The chain links TRBV10-3 to TRBJ2-5; TRBD2 might be the D (5 bases). This CDR3 region has 15 residues. With 0 bases removed from V and 3 bases from J, the gap between germline ends came to 11 bases. CDR1 is ENHRY and CDR2 is SYGVKD in the germline V gene. Here the CDR3 DNA reads TGTGCCATCAGTGAGTCGAGTACCGGGGAAGAGACCCAGTACTTC. Amino acids: CAISESSTGEETQYF.

V and J are TRBV3-1 (or the pseudogene TRBV3-2) and TRBJ1-3; tentatively, D is TRBD1 (6 bases). Per germline, CDR1 LGHDT and CDR2 YNNKEL (reference sequence). V lost 4 bases and J lost 0, with 10 bases in between. The CDR3 has 15 residues. The CDR3 coding sequence is TGTGCCAGCAGCCGGCAGGGGACCTCTGGAAACACCATATATTTT. It encodes CASSRQGTSGNTIYF.

The chain links TRBV29-1 to TRBJ2-5, with TRBD1 matching 7 bases. Germline V lookup: CDR1 SQVTM, CDR2 ANQGSEA. This CDR3 region has 11 residues. The V segment lost 8 bases and the J segment 3 bases; nucleotides outside the gene matches: 3. CDR3 nucleotide sequence: TGCAGCATAGACAGGGAAGAGACCCAGTACTTC. This encodes CSIDREETQYF.

This clone was seen only once. The CDR3 sequence is CATSEQGRDTEAFF. In DNA, the CDR3 is TGTGCCACCAGTGAACAGGGTAGGGACACTGAAGCTTTCTTT. This rearrangement joins TRBV24-1 to TRBJ1-1, with D tentatively TRBD1 (6 bases). The germline V and J ends were trimmed by 4 bases and 3 bases, with 11 bases remaining between them. Germline V lookup: CDR1 KGHDR, CDR2 SFDVKD. The CDR3 has 14 residues.

This clone was seen a single time. This chain joins TRBV21-1 and TRBJ1-5; the DNA was not used to check the table's D call, TRBD1. TRBV21-1 is assigned pseudogene status. This CDR3 contains 17 residues. The chain's CDR3 is CASSPRTSRYVNQPQHF. Here the CDR3 DNA reads TGTGCCAGCAGCCCCCGGACATCCAGGTACGTCAATCAGCCCCAGCATTTT.

The CDR3 is CASSMGASGSGGETQYF. CDR3 nucleotide sequence: TGTGCCAGTAGTATGGGGGCTAGCGGGAGTGGAGGAGAGACCCAGTACTTC. V is TRBV19 and J is TRBJ2-5; 10 nucleotides line up with TRBD2. The CDR3 loop spans 17 amino acids. Germline trimming cut 3 bases from V and 4 bases from J; bases unmatched to any gene: 11. The germline V gene has CDR1 LNHDA and CDR2 SQIVND (reference sequence).

DNA for the CDR3: TGTGCCACCAGCCAGGGACAACACATGAACACTGAAGCTTTCTTT. Translation: CATSQGQHMNTEAFF. This chain uses TRBV15 with TRBJ1-1, with D possibly TRBD1 on 6 matching bases. V shed 5 bases and J shed 0 bases, with 13 bases lying between them. Germline values: CDR1 LNHNV, CDR2 YYDKDF (reference sequence). The CDR3 is 15 residues long.

The rearrangement joins TRBV12-5 to TRBJ2-2; 9 nucleotides agree with TRBD1. The J segment lost 5 bases and the V segment lost 6 bases, leaving 7 bases of the junction unmatched. The CDR3 spans 15 residues. The germline V gene encodes CDR1 LGHNT and CDR2 FRNRAP. CDR3 residues: CASGRKTGGTGELFF. As DNA, the CDR3 is TGTGCTAGTGGACGGAAGACAGGGGGTACCGGGGAGCTGTTTTTT.

The V call is TRBV21-1, the J call TRBJ2-7; TRBD1, the table's D call, lacks a check against the DNA. TRBV21-1 is assigned pseudogene status. CDR3 length: 15 residues. The CDR3 sequence is CASSKAVLASLPQYF. The CDR3 nucleotides are TGTGCCAGCAGCAAAGCAGTATTGGCCTCCCTCCCTCAGTACTTC.

The chain recombines TRBV18 with TRBJ2-1; 8 positions match TRBD1. The J segment lost 6 bases and the V segment lost 4 bases, leaving 8 bases of the junction unmatched. CDR1 and CDR2 from the germline V gene are KGHSH and LQKENI. The CDR3 totals 15 residues. The CDR3 sequence is CASSLGQGISNEQFF. The CDR3 nucleotides read TGTGCCAGCTCACTCGGACAGGGCATAAGCAATGAGCAGTTCTTC.

The gene calls are TRBV9 and TRBJ1-1; 9 bases fit TRBD1. This CDR3 comprises 14 residues. Germline assignment: CDR1 SGDLS and CDR2 YYNGEE. Germline trimming cut 4 bases from V and 13 bases from J; bases unmatched to any gene: 14. The chain's CDR3 is CASSSLRTGDWVFF. As DNA, the CDR3 is TGTGCCAGCAGCTCTCTGCGGACAGGGGATTGGGTTTTCTTT. Using reference TRBV9 and TRBJ1-1 for the parts outside the CDR3, the full variable domain is DSGVTQTPKHLITATGQRVTLRCSPRSGDLSVYWYQQSLDQGLQFLIQYYNGEERAKGNILERFSAQQFPDLHSELNLSSLELGDSALYFCASSSLRTGDWVFFGQGTRLTVV.

The genes are TRBV11-2 and TRBJ2-5, with 9 nucleotides matching TRBD1. Germline trimming cut 4 bases from V and 0 bases from J; bases unmatched to any gene: 9. Germline CDR1 SGHAT, CDR2 FQNNGV. This CDR3 region has 17 residues. The DNA for the CDR3 is TGTGCCAGCAGCTCAATTGGACAGGGGATGTACCAAGAGACCCAGTACTTC. This encodes CASSSIGQGMYQETQYF.

This chain uses TRBV7-8 with TRBJ1-3, with 7 bases identical to TRBD1. The CDR3 sequence is 16 residues long. Germline V gene lookup returns CDR1 SGHVS and CDR2 FQNEAQ. V was clipped by 2 bases and J by 0 bases; unmatched bases: 4. CDR3 region: CASSLRTGTSGNTIYF. For the CDR3, the DNA is TGTGCCAGCAGCTTAAGGACAGGAACCTCTGGAAACACCATATATTTT. The full variable domain, completed using reference TRBV7-8 and TRBJ1-3, is GAGVSQSPRYKVAKRGQDVALRCDPISGHVSLFWYQQALGQGPEFLTYFQNEAQLDKSGLPSDRFFAERPEGSVSTLKIQRTQQEDSAVYLCASSLRTGTSGNTIYFGEGSWLTVV.

The chain joins TRBV6-5 to TRBJ2-2, with D possibly matching TRBD1 (5 bases). V lost 9 bases, J lost 3 bases, and 8 bases lay in between. The CDR3 spans 12 residues. Germline loops: CDR1 MNHEY, CDR2 SVGAGI. CDR3 in amino acids: CARGQDTGELFF. As DNA, the CDR3 is TGTGCCAGAGGACAAGACACCGGGGAGCTGTTTTTT.

CDR3 sequence (DNA): TGCGCCAGCAGTGAGAGAGAGGACACTGAAGCTTTCTTT. Residues: CASSEREDTEAFF. V is TRBV10-1 and J is TRBJ1-1; D is unclear. This CDR3 spans 13 amino acids. Germline V gene lookup returns CDR1 WNHNN and CDR2 SYGVQD (reference sequence). The V end was cut by 2 bases, the J end by 3 bases, with 7 bases between.

This clone came up a few times. This chain connects TRBV19 to TRBJ1-4; D might be TRBD1 (6 bases). The germline V gene encodes CDR1 LNHDA and CDR2 SQIVND (reference sequence). Trimming pared 4 bases from V and 5 bases from J, leaving 11 bases between. The CDR3 sequence is 14 residues long. The CDR3 sequence: CASSTDSYNEKLFF. In DNA form, the CDR3 reads TGTGCCAGTAGTACGGACAGCTACAATGAAAAACTGTTTTTT.